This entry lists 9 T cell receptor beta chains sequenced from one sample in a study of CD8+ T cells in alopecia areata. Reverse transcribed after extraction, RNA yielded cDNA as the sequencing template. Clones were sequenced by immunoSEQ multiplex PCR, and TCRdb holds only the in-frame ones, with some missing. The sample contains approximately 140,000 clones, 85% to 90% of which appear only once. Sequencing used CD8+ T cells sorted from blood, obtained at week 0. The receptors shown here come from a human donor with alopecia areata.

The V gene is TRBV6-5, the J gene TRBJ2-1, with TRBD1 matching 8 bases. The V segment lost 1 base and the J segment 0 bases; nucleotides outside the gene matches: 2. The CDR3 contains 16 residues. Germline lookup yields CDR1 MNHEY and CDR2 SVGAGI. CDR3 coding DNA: TGTGCCAGCAGTTACTTTACAGGGGGCTCCTACAATGAGCAGTTCTTC. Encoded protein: CASSYFTGGSYNEQFF.

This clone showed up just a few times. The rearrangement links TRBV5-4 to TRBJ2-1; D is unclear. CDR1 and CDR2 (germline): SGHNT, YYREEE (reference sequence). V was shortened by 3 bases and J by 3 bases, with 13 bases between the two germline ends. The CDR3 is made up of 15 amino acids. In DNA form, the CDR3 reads TGTGCCAGCAGCTCCTTGCTCGCTCTCTACAATGAGCAGTTCTTC. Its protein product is CASSSLLALYNEQFF.

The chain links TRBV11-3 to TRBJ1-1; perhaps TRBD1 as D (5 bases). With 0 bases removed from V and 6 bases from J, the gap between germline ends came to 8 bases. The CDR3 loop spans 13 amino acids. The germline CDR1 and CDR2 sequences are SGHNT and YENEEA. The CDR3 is CASSLEVGAEAFF. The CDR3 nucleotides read TGTGCCAGCAGCTTAGAGGTGGGGGCTGAAGCTTTCTTT.

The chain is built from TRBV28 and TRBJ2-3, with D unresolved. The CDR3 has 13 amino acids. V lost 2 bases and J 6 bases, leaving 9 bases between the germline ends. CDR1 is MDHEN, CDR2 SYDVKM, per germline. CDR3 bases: TGTGCCAGCAGTTTAGAGGAATTGGATACGCAGTATTTT. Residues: CASSLEELDTQYF. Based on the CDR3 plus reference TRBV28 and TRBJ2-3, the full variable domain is DVKVTQSSRYLVKRTGEKVFLECVQDMDHENMFWYRQDPGLGLRLIYFSYDVKMKEKGDIPEGYSVSREKKERFSLILESASTNQTSMYLCASSLEELDTQYFGPGTRLTVL.

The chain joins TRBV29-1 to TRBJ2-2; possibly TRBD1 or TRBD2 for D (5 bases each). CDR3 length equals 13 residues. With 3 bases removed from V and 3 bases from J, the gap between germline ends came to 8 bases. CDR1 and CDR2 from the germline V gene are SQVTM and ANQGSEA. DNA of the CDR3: TGCAGCGTTGAGGGGACCTACACCGGGGAGCTGTTTTTT. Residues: CSVEGTYTGELFF.

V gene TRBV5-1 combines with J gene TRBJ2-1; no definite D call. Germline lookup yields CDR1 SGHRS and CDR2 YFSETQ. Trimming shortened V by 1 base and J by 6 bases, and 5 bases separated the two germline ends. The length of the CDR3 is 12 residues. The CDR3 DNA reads TGCGCCAGCAGCTTGACCTCCAATGAGCAGTTCTTC. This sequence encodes CASSLTSNEQFF.

The CDR3 bases are TGTGCCAGTAGTTCCACCGGGGCCCAATTAAAGGATGGCTACACCTTC. It codes for CASSSTGAQLKDGYTF. This chain joins TRBV19 and TRBJ1-2, with a possible D match to TRBD1 (5 bases). Germline V gives CDR1 LNHDA, CDR2 SQIVND (reference sequence). The CDR3 covers 16 residues. Trimming stripped 5 bases from V and 6 bases from J, with 22 bases between. Using reference TRBV19 and TRBJ1-2 for the parts outside the CDR3, the full variable domain is DGGITQSPKYLFRKEGQNVTLSCEQNLNHDAMYWYRQDPGQGLRLIYYSQIVNDFQKGDIAEGYSVSREKKESFPLTVTSAQKNPTAFYLCASSSTGAQLKDGYTFGSGTRLTVV.

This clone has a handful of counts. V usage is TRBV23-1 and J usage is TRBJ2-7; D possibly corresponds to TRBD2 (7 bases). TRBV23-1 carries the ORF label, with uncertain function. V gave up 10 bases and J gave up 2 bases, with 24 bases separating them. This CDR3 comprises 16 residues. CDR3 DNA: TGCGCCACCCAGATAGGGTCCGGGGGGCGACCCTACGAGCAGTACTTC. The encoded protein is CATQIGSGGRPYEQYF.

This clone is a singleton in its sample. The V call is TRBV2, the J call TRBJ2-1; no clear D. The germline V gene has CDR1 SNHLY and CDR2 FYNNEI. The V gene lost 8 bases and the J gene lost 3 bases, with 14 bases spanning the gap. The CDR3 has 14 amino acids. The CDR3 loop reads CASSPLADYNEQFF. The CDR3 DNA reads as TGTGCCAGCTCTCCCTTGGCGGACTACAATGAGCAGTTCTTC.